The rows below give T cell receptor beta chains drawn from one sample of a study of T cells in Graves' hyperthyroidism and ophthalmopathy. Each CDR3 protein gets one entry after TCRdb re-called the multiplex PCR reads with MiXCR. The sample consists of some 800,000 distinct CDR3 sequences, roughly 40% of them appearing once. Sequencing input: blood. The receptors shown here come from a man younger than 30 with Graves' hyperthyroidism. Both conserved end residues are part of each CDR3. A D gene is named only where the DNA matches it firmly. Size is stated for part of the rows, as once, few or many counts, or as a class when the clone is expanded.

D,size,V,J,CDR3,DNA
TRBD1,-,TRBV6-6,TRBJ1-3,CASRLPTGSNTIYF,TGTGCCAGCAGACTCCCGACAGGGTCCAACACCATATATTTT
-,-,TRBV6-1,TRBJ1-1,CASSEGFTFRFAPEAFF,TGTGCCAGCAGTGAAGGTTTCACGTTTAGGTTCGCCCCTGAAGCTTTCTTT
-,-,TRBV6-4,TRBJ1-5,CASSVLEGNQPQHF,TGTGCCAGCAGTGTACTGGAGGGCAATCAGCCCCAGCATTTT
-,-,TRBV20-1,TRBJ2-5,CSARVSRDPKETQYF,TGCAGTGCTAGAGTGTCGCGGGACCCTAAAGAGACCCAGTACTTC
-,-,TRBV27,TRBJ2-7,CASRRNGEAEQYF,TGTGCCAGCCGACGGAATGGAGAGGCCGAGCAGTACTTC
-,-,TRBV2,TRBJ1-6,CASSSTRPNSPLHF,TGTGCCAGCAGCTCCACTAGGCCGAATTCACCCCTCCACTTT
-,many,TRBV29-1,TRBJ2-5,CSGAYQETQYF,TGCAGCGGCGCGTACCAAGAGACCCAGTACTTC
-,many,TRBV20-1,TRBJ2-7,CSASPGQYEQYF,TGCAGTGCTAGCCCCGGACAGTACGAGCAGTACTTC
-,-,TRBV7-3,TRBJ2-5,CASSLNPEETQYF,TGTGCCAGCAGCTTAAACCCCGAAGAGACCCAGTACTTC
-,-,TRBV6-6,TRBJ2-5,CASSYWTEGAQETQYF,TGTGCCAGCAGTTACTGGACGGAGGGGGCCCAAGAGACCCAGTACTTC
-,-,TRBV7-2,TRBJ2-7,CASSSAGGFEQYF,TGTGCCAGCAGCTCAGCGGGTGGGTTCGAGCAGTACTTC
TRBD2,-,TRBV7-9,TRBJ2-5,CATSGLAVRETQYF,TGTGCCACTTCGGGACTAGCGGTCAGAGAGACCCAGTACTTC
-,many,TRBV7-9,TRBJ2-5,CASSTRRQGAGTQYF,TGTGCCAGCAGCACCCGCAGACAAGGTGCGGGGACCCAGTACTTC
-,-,TRBV7-2,TRBJ2-7,CASSLVWADEQYF,TGTGCCAGCAGCTTAGTTTGGGCCGACGAGCAGTACTTC